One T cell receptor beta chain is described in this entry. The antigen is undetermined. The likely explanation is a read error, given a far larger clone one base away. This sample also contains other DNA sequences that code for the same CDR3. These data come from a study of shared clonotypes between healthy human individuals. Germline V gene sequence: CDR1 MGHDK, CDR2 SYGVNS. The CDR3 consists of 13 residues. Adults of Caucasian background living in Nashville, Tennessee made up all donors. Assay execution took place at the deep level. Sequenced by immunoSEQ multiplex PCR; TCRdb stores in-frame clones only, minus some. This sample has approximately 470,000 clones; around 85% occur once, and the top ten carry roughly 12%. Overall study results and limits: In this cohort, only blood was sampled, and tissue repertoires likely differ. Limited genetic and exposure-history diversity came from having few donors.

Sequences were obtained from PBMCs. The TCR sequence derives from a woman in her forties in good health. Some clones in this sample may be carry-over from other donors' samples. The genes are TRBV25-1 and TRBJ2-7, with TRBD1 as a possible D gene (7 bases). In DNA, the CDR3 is TGTGCCAGCAGTCCAGGGGGGTCGAACGAGCAGTACTTT. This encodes CASSPGGSNEQYF.